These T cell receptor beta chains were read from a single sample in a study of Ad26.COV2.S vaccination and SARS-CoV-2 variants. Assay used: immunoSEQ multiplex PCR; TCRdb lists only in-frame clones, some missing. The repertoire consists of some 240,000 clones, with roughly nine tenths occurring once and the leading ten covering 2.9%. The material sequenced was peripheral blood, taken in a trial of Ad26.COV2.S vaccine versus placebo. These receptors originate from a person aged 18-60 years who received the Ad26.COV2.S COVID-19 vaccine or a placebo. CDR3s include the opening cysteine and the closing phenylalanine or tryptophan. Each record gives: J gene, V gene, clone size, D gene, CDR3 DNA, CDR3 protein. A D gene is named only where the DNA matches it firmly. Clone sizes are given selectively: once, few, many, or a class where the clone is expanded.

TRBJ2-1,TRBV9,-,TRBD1,TGTGCCAGCAGCGTAGCAGAGGACAGGATCGACAATGAGCAGTTCTTC,CASSVAEDRIDNEQFF
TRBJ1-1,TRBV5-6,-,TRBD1,TGTGCCAGCAGTGGCACAGGGGGCCGAATCACTGAAGCTTTCTTT,CASSGTGGRITEAFF
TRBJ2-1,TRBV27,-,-,TGTGCCAGCAGTTTGATCACTCCGGCGGGCAATGAGCAGTTCTTC,CASSLITPAGNEQFF
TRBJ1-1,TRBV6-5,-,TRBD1,TGTGCCAGCAGTTACGCCGGGACAGCGAACACTGAAGCTTTCTTT,CASSYAGTANTEAFF
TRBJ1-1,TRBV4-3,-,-,TGCGCCAGCAGCCCCGTGGGGGACACTGAAGCTTTCTTT,CASSPVGDTEAFF
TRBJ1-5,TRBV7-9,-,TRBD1,TGTGCCAGCAGCCGGGGACAGTCCTATCAGCCCCAGCATTTT,CASSRGQSYQPQHF
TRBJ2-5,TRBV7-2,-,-,TGTGCCAGCAGCGGGCTTAGGGCGGAGACCCAGTACTTC,CASSGLRAETQYF
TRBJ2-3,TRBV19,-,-,TGTGCCAGTAGAGAACTAGCTTCTGGACCAGGGGCGCAGTATTTT,CASRELASGPGAQYF
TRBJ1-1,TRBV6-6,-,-,TGTGCCAGCAGTCCTAGTTTCAGCCTTACATTGAACACTGAAGCTTTCTTT,CASSPSFSLTLNTEAFF
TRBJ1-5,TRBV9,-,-,TGTGCCAGCAGCCAGGGTAGCAATCAGCCCCAGCATTTT,CASSQGSNQPQHF
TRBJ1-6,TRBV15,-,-,TGTGCCACCAGCAGAGATACCAGGAGTTCACCCCTCCACTTT,CATSRDTRSSPLHF
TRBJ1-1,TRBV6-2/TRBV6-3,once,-,TGTGCCAGCAGTTTGAAGATGAACACTGAAGCTTTCTTT,CASSLKMNTEAFF
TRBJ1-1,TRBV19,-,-,TGTGCCAGTTTCGGGGCGATGAACACTGAAGCTTTCTTT,CASFGAMNTEAFF
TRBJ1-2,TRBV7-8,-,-,TGTGCCAGCAGCCCCCGGGGCCGGGACTATGGCTACACCTTC,CASSPRGRDYGYTF
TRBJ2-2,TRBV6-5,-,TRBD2,TGTGCCAGTCAGCGGGGGGGCACCGGGGAGCTGTTTTTT,CASQRGGTGELFF
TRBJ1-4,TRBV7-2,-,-,TGTGCCAGCAGCTTAGGCCCCTCAGGACGACTGTTTTTT,CASSLGPSGRLFF
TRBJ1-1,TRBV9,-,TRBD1,TGTGCCAGCAGCCCCCGGGACAGGGGGTGGGCTGAAGCTTTCTTT,CASSPRDRGWAEAFF
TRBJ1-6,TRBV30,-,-,TGTGCCTGGAGTGTGTTGAATAATTCACCCCTCCACTTT,CAWSVLNNSPLHF
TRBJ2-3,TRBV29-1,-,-,TGCAGCGTCTTGGGGGGATGGAGCACAGATACGCAGTATTTT,CSVLGGWSTDTQYF
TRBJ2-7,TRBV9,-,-,TGTGCCAGCAGCGAGGCGTCAGGGGCAACTGGCGAGCAGTACTTC,CASSEASGATGEQYF
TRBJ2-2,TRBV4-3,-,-,TGCGCCAGCAGCCAAGATGGTGGGCTGACGAACACCGGGGAGCTGTTTTTT,CASSQDGGLTNTGELFF
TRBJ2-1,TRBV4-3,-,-,TGCGCCAGCAGCCAAGCCCCCCCCGGAAATGAGCAGTTCTTC,CASSQAPPGNEQFF
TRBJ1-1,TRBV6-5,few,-,TGTGCCAGCAGTCTCGAGGGAGGGGAAACTGAAGCTTTCTTT,CASSLEGGETEAFF
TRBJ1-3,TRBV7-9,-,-,TGTGCCAGCAGCTTAGGGGAGGGATCTTCAGGAAACACCATATATTTT,CASSLGEGSSGNTIYF
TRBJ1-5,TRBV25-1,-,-,TGTGCCAGCAGTAAGGGGAGTGGTAGCAATCAGCCCCAGCATTTT,CASSKGSGSNQPQHF
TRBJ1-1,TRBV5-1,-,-,TGCGCCAGCAGCTTCGAAGGGTTCACTGAAGCTTTCTTT,CASSFEGFTEAFF
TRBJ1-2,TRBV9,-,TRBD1,TGTGCCAGCAGCGCGACAGGGGGCGCAAGTAATGGCTACACCTTC,CASSATGGASNGYTF
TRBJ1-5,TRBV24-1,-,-,TGTGCCACCAGTGCGGGGGCGACTCAGCCCCAGCATTTT,CATSAGATQPQHF
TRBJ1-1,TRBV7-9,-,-,TGTGCCAGCAGCGCGAGAACAGGGAGAAACACTGAAGCTTTCTTT,CASSARTGRNTEAFF
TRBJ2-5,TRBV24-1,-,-,TGTGCCACCAGTGATGGAGACAGCGCCCAAGAGACCCAGTACTTC,CATSDGDSAQETQYF
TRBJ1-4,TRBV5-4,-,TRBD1,TGTGCCAGCACAAAGGGGGCCGGGGACGAAAAACTGTTTTTT,CASTKGAGDEKLFF